This record concerns one T cell receptor beta chain sequence. These data belong to a study of blood T cell repertoires in COVID-19. Study-level background: Sites in the United States, Italy and Spain provided acute and convalescent COVID-19 samples. PBMCs, B-cell-depleted T cells, or T cells were the source of the cDNA or gDNA that made up the material.

This CDR3 spans 16 amino acids. The germline V gene encodes CDR1 GTSNPN and CDR2 SVGIG (reference sequence). V lost 3 bases and J 0 bases, leaving 15 bases between the germline ends. In the source study's methods: The authors estimated nucleated cell counts from reference gene primer amplification. The protocol was immunoSEQ multiplex PCR, while the TCRdb copy is restricted to in-frame clones and leaves out a portion. That table is the source of V, J and clone size, and D and trimming were worked out from the DNA. Among just under 75,000 clones listed, 75% to 90% were seen once. This chain uses TRBV30 with TRBJ1-3; D perhaps matches TRBD1 (5 bases). This TCR derives from a man older than 75 with active or convalescent COVID-19. The sample comprised peripheral blood. The CDR3: CAWRHAGFSSGNTIYF. CDR3 coding DNA: TGTGCCTGGAGACATGCAGGGTTTAGCTCTGGAAACACCATATATTTT.